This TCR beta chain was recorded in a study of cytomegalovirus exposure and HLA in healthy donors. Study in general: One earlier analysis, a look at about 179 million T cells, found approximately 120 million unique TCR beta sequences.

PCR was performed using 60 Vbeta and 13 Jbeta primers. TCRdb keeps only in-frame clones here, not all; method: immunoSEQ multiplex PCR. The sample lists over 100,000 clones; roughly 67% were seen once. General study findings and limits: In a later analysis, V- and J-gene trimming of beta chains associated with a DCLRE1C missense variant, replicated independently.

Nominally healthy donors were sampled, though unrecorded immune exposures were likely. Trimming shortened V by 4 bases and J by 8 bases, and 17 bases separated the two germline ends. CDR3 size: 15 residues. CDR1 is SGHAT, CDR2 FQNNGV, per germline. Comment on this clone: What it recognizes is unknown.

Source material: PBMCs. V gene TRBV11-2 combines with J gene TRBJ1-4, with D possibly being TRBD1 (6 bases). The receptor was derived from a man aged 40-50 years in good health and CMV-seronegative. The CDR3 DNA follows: TGTGCCAGCAGCTCGAACAGGGTTCGGGGCGAAAAACTGTTTTTT. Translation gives CASSSNRVRGEKLFF.